The 23 T cell receptor beta chains reported below all come from one sample, sequenced in a study of blood T cell repertoires in COVID-19. Data came from immunoSEQ multiplex PCR; TCRdb stores just in-frame clones and leaves some out. The table records about 140,000 clones, approximately 78% of them present only once. The sample taken for sequencing was peripheral blood. These receptors were collected from a woman of 80 years or more with acute or convalescent COVID-19.

The chain carries TRBV7-8 and TRBJ2-3, with 9 nucleotides matching TRBD1. This CDR3 spans 15 amino acids. Trimming removed 6 bases from V and 3 bases from J; junction bases left unmatched: 7. Germline lookup yields CDR1 SGHVS and CDR2 FQNEAQ. This CDR3 reads CASRPPGQGTDTQYF. DNA of the CDR3: TGTGCCAGCAGACCTCCGGGACAGGGAACAGATACGCAGTATTTT. Based on the CDR3 plus reference TRBV7-8 and TRBJ2-3, the full variable domain is GAGVSQSPRYKVAKRGQDVALRCDPISGHVSLFWYQQALGQGPEFLTYFQNEAQLDKSGLPSDRFFAERPEGSVSTLKIQRTQQEDSAVYLCASRPPGQGTDTQYFGPGTRLTVL.

This clone was seen more than once but under ten times. CDR3 bases: TGTGCCAGCAGTGAGCTCGCAGGGCGGAAGACTGAAGCTTTCTTT. Its translation: CASSELAGRKTEAFF. The chain is built from TRBV2 and TRBJ1-1; TRBD1 is a possible D gene (5 bases). The V and J ends lost 3 bases and 5 bases respectively, with 16 bases between them. CDR3 length: 15 residues. Germline values: CDR1 SNHLY, CDR2 FYNNEI.

The chain combines TRBV5-1 with TRBJ2-5; 9 nucleotides line up with TRBD2. The CDR3 contains 15 residues. V gave up 4 bases and J gave up 0 bases; unmatched junction bases: 4. Germline V CDR1 and CDR2: SGHRS, YFSETQ. CDR3 loop: CASSHSGGHQETQYF. The CDR3 DNA reads TGCGCCAGCAGCCATAGCGGGGGTCACCAAGAGACCCAGTACTTC.

This clone was found a few times. V gene TRBV4-1 combines with J gene TRBJ2-5, with 10 bases identical to TRBD1. The V segment lost 3 bases and the J segment 5 bases; nucleotides outside the gene matches: 6. Per germline, CDR1 MGHRA and CDR2 YSYEKL. CDR3 size: 15 residues. The CDR3 loop is CASSQRDRGYETQYF. CDR3 coding DNA: TGCGCCAGCAGCCAGCGGGACAGGGGTTACGAGACCCAGTACTTC.

The sample holds a few counts of this clone. The chain recombines TRBV6-5 with TRBJ1-5; TRBD1 aligns across 7 bases. Germline V gene sequence: CDR1 MNHEY, CDR2 SVGAGI. The V segment lost 6 bases and the J segment 6 bases; nucleotides outside the gene matches: 8. The CDR3 has 14 residues. CDR3 coding DNA: TGTGCCAGCAGCCGACAGGGAAGGGGTCAGCCCCAGCATTTT. It encodes CASSRQGRGQPQHF.

This chain connects TRBV2 to TRBJ2-7, with TRBD1 matching 11 bases. Germline CDR1 and CDR2: SNHLY and FYNNEI. V dropped 6 bases and J dropped 5; count of bases not matched to a gene: 6. The CDR3 length is 14 residues. Here the CDR3 DNA reads TGTGCCAGCAGACCGGGACAGGGGGTCCACGAGCAGTACTTC. Protein: CASRPGQGVHEQYF.

This clone came up a few times. Here the CDR3 reads CASGPSSAYEQFF. As DNA, the CDR3 is TGTGCCTCAGGGCCCTCTTCGGCCTATGAGCAGTTCTTC. This chain uses TRBV9 with TRBJ2-1, with D perhaps TRBD1 (5 bases). Trimming cost V 10 bases and J 8 bases, with 19 bases left between them. The CDR3 has 13 residues. Germline V gene sequence: CDR1 SGDLS, CDR2 YYNGEE.

The CDR3 sequence is CASSYHRVLEETQYF. Written as DNA, the CDR3 is TGTGCCAGCAGCTATCACAGGGTTCTGGAAGAGACCCAGTACTTC. The gene calls are TRBV7-9 and TRBJ2-5; weak D call: TRBD1 (6 bases). Trimming took 4 bases from V and 3 from J, leaving 15 bases between them. There are 15 residues in the CDR3. Looked up from germline, CDR1 is SEHNR and CDR2 is FQNEAQ (reference sequence).

In this sample, this clone turned up once. The CDR3 reads CAISEGQGLSGTEAFF. The DNA for the CDR3 is TGTGCCATCAGTGAAGGACAGGGGTTAAGTGGGACTGAAGCTTTCTTT. This chain connects TRBV10-3 to TRBJ1-1; TRBD1 matches at 9 bases. This CDR3 spans 16 amino acids. Germline V CDR1 and CDR2: ENHRY, SYGVKD. The V gene end was trimmed by 3 bases and the J gene end by 5 bases; junction bases not matched to a gene: 10.

The table lists this clone with many counts. V is TRBV2 and J is TRBJ1-4, with no clear D. Trimming took 4 bases from V and 0 from J, leaving 6 bases between them. Looked up from germline, CDR1 is SNHLY and CDR2 is FYNNEI. The CDR3 runs 14 residues. DNA of the CDR3: TGTGCCAGCAGTGGTAGAGCAACTAATGAAAAACTGTTTTTT. Protein product: CASSGRATNEKLFF.

This clone was detected a few times. This chain uses TRBV2 with TRBJ2-7; a possible D gene is TRBD1 (6 bases). Trimming shortened V by 7 bases and J by 0 bases, and 13 bases separated the two germline ends. Germline CDR1 reads SNHLY; CDR2 reads FYNNEI. This CDR3 contains 14 residues. This CDR3 is CASKPGHYSYEQYF. DNA of the CDR3: TGTGCCAGCAAACCGGGACACTACTCCTACGAGCAGTACTTC.

There are a few counts of this clone. CDR3 residues: CASSSYRGKFYGYTF. Written as DNA, the CDR3 is TGTGCCAGCAGTTCCTACAGGGGGAAGTTCTATGGCTACACCTTC. The chain is built from TRBV28 and TRBJ1-2; 8 bases are shared with TRBD1. Germline lookup yields CDR1 MDHEN and CDR2 SYDVKM. The CDR3 has 15 residues. J gave up 4 bases and V 4 bases, and 8 bases lay outside the gene matches.

The rearrangement links TRBV4-1 to TRBJ2-2; possible D gene TRBD1, 5 bases. There are 12 residues in the CDR3. The V end lost 8 bases, the J end lost 15 bases, and 19 bases lay between the germline ends. Germline CDR1 MGHRA, CDR2 YSYEKL. As DNA, the CDR3 is TGCGCCAGCCTAGGTGTTAGGGGCGAGGTGTTTTTT. Translated: CASLGVRGEVFF.

V gene TRBV7-9 combines with J gene TRBJ2-1; 7 nucleotides match TRBD2. This CDR3 comprises 13 residues. V shed 5 bases and J 15 bases; nucleotides not matched to a gene: 13. Germline CDR1 reads SEHNR; CDR2 reads FQNEAQ (reference sequence). For the CDR3, the DNA is TGTGCCAGCAGCGGATCAAGGACTAGTATGTGGTTCTTC. Its translation is CASSGSRTSMWFF.

The chain joins TRBV10-2 to TRBJ2-1; 7 bases are a match to TRBD2. Germline V gene sequence: CDR1 WSHSY, CDR2 SAAADI. The CDR3 is 14 amino acids. Losses at the gene ends were 4 bases for V and 6 bases for J; bases not matched to a gene: 6. The CDR3 DNA sequence: TGCGCCAGCAGTGTCCGGGGGGACCTCAATGAGCAGTTCTTC. This gives the protein CASSVRGDLNEQFF.

The CDR3: CASRDPGGITGELFF. The DNA of the CDR3 is TGTGCCAGCAGGGATCCCGGGGGTATCACCGGGGAGCTGTTTTTT. V gene TRBV7-6 combines with J gene TRBJ2-2; D may be TRBD2 (6 bases). The CDR3 is made up of 15 amino acids. Germline lookup yields CDR1 SGHVS and CDR2 FNYEAQ. The germline V and J ends were trimmed by 6 bases and 4 bases, with 15 bases remaining between them.

J is TRBJ2-1 and V is TRBV7-2, with 7 bases that match TRBD2. J was trimmed by 2 bases and V by 1 base; bases with no gene match: 5. Germline V CDR1 and CDR2: SGHTA, FQGNSA. There are 16 residues in the CDR3. The CDR3 bases are TGTGCCAGCAGCTTAGTAACGGGGGGTCCCTACAATGAGCAGTTCTTC. Amino acids: CASSLVTGGPYNEQFF. The full variable domain, in which reference TRBV7-2 and TRBJ2-1 provide the parts outside the CDR3, is GAGVSQSPSNKVTEKGKDVELRCDPISGHTALYWYRQSLGQGLEFLIYFQGNSAPDKSGLPSDRFSAERTGGSVSTLTIQRTQQEDSAVYLCASSLVTGGPYNEQFFGPGTRLTVL.

The chain carries TRBV19 and TRBJ1-2, with D unresolved. Between the trimmed V and J ends, which lost 3 bases and 4 bases, there was a span of 9 bases. This CDR3 contains 13 residues. Germline V gene lookup returns CDR1 LNHDA and CDR2 SQIVND (reference sequence). CDR3 sequence: CASSIVQFYGYTF. The CDR3 DNA follows: TGTGCCAGTAGTATCGTACAGTTCTATGGCTACACCTTC.

In nucleotides, the CDR3 is TGTGCCATCAGTGGTCCAGGCCCCCAAATGAAAGGCTACACCTTC. Protein product: CAISGPGPQMKGYTF. The rearrangement joins TRBV10-3 to TRBJ1-2, with D unclear. V was clipped by 4 bases and J by 8 bases, with 20 bases between them. Germline CDR1 is ENHRY and CDR2 is SYGVKD. The CDR3 is 15 amino acids.

The CDR3 region has the DNA TGTGCCAGCAGCCCACTAGCATTTAATGAGCAGTTCTTC. Encoded protein: CASSPLAFNEQFF. The chain carries TRBV27 and TRBJ2-1; a weak D match, TRBD2 (6 bases). The CDR3 spans 13 residues. Trimming shortened V by 6 bases and J by 7 bases, and 13 bases separated the two germline ends. From germline, CDR1 is MNHEY and CDR2 SMNVEV (reference sequence).

The chain has TRBV3-1 (or the pseudogene TRBV3-2) and TRBJ2-7, with a weak D call TRBD1 (6 bases). V lost 4 bases to trimming and J lost 7 bases, with 14 bases between them. This CDR3 region has 13 residues. Germline V lookup: CDR1 LGHDT, CDR2 YNNKEL (reference sequence). CDR3 nucleotide sequence: TGTGCCAGCAGCCTACTTGGACAGCGGGAGCAGTACTTC. Translation: CASSLLGQREQYF.

The chain combines TRBV5-4 with TRBJ2-1, with 11 bases identical to TRBD2. The CDR3 contains 16 residues. From germline, CDR1 is SGHNT and CDR2 YYREEE (reference sequence). The J segment lost 0 bases and the V segment lost 2 bases, leaving 1 base of the junction unmatched. This CDR3 is CASSFGLAGSYNEQFF. CDR3 in DNA: TGTGCCAGCAGCTTCGGACTAGCGGGCTCCTACAATGAGCAGTTCTTC.

DNA of the CDR3: TGTGCCAGCAGCCCCGCCGGGACAGGGAGCCGATTAACCTACGAGCAGTACTTC. Encoded protein: CASSPAGTGSRLTYEQYF. This chain links TRBV5-5 with TRBJ2-7; 9 bases align to TRBD1. Trimming removed 4 bases from V and 2 bases from J; junction bases left unmatched: 16. Germline CDR1 is SGHKS and CDR2 is YYEKEE (reference sequence). The CDR3 sequence is 18 residues long.